One and the same sample provided the 5 T cell receptor beta chains below, sequenced in a study of blood T cell repertoires in COVID-19. Clones were sequenced by immunoSEQ multiplex PCR, and TCRdb holds only the in-frame ones, with some missing. Of approximately 44,000 clones listed, over 75% are singletons. What was sequenced was peripheral blood. These receptors were collected from a woman aged 40 to 55 with acute or convalescent COVID-19.

Only one count was recorded for this clone. J is TRBJ1-1 and V is TRBV6-5; 7 nucleotides line up with TRBD1. Trimming at V came to 7 bases and at J to 1 base, leaving 9 bases not matched to a gene. Germline V gene lookup returns CDR1 MNHEY and CDR2 SVGAGI. The CDR3 runs to 15 residues. The CDR3 DNA reads as TGTGCCAGCACCTGGACAGGTATTTGGAACACTGAAGCTTTCTTT. Protein product: CASTWTGIWNTEAFF.

This sequence joins TRBV5-5 and TRBJ2-7; D remains ambiguous. The length of the CDR3 is 16 residues. V was cut by 2 bases and J by 6 bases, with 21 bases left in between. The V gene's germline CDR1 is SGHKS and CDR2 YYEKEE (reference sequence). The CDR3 DNA reads TGTGCCAGCAGCTTAGAAACCCGGTTCCTACGACTCGAGCAGTACTTC. The encoded protein is CASSLETRFLRLEQYF.

The rearrangement uses TRBV14 and TRBJ1-1, with D possibly TRBD1 on 5 matching bases. Germline assignment: CDR1 SGHDN and CDR2 FVKESK. Trimming shortened V by 3 bases and J by 1 base, and 15 bases separated the two germline ends. This CDR3 has 16 amino acids. In nucleotides, the CDR3 is TGTGCCAGCAGCCATGGAGGGACGCTTAGGAACACTGAAGCTTTCTTT. Its protein is CASSHGGTLRNTEAFF.

The rearrangement uses TRBV28 and TRBJ2-7, with 9 bases lining up with TRBD1. This CDR3 spans 18 amino acids. Germline V gene lookup returns CDR1 MDHEN and CDR2 SYDVKM. The V gene end was trimmed by 7 bases and the J gene end by 0 bases; junction bases not matched to a gene: 16. CDR3 in amino acids: CASTVTRDRVPLSYEQYF. The CDR3 nucleotides are TGTGCCAGCACCGTGACCAGGGACAGGGTTCCCCTCTCCTACGAGCAGTACTTC.

The chain couples TRBV7-3 to TRBJ2-3, with a weak D call TRBD2 (7 bases). The CDR3 has 15 residues. Trimming cost V 5 bases and J 1 base, with 13 bases left between them. Germline V CDR1 and CDR2: SGHTA, FQGTGA. Here the CDR3 reads CASSPRGGGTDTQYF. The CDR3 bases are TGTGCCAGCAGCCCTCGAGGGGGGGGCACAGATACGCAGTATTTT.